One TCR beta chain is described in this entry. The antigen is not known. The CDR3 is 13 amino acids. Per germline, CDR1 DFQATT and CDR2 SNEGSKA (reference sequence). With 5 bases clipped from V and 4 bases from J, the junction kept 7 bases outside the gene matches. TCRbeta library preparation incorporated unique molecular identifiers. TCRdb re-derived calls from the PCR reads in MiXCR, one entry per CDR3 protein. The table lists around 94,000 distinct CDR3 sequences, around 7.8% of them singletons. The data originate from a study of T-cell reconstitution after alpha-beta-depleted transplantation in children. General observations from the study: Alpha-beta T cells about two months after transplant reportedly derived from several hundred expanded graft clones. TCRbeta diversity was high at day 60 in some patients (a result of surviving recipient T cells and thymic progenitors). After one year, T-cell counts and TCRbeta diversity mostly came from new T cells.

The source was PBMCs, collected before TCRalphabeta/CD19-depleted stem cell transplant. The chain joins TRBV20-1 to TRBJ1-1; TRBD1 agrees at 7 bases. The TCR comes from a boy younger than 10 with acute lymphoblastic leukemia, due to receive a stem cell transplant. Here the CDR3 DNA reads TGCAGTGCTCGGAAGGCAGGGGGCACTGAAGCTTTCTTT. It translates to CSARKAGGTEAFF.